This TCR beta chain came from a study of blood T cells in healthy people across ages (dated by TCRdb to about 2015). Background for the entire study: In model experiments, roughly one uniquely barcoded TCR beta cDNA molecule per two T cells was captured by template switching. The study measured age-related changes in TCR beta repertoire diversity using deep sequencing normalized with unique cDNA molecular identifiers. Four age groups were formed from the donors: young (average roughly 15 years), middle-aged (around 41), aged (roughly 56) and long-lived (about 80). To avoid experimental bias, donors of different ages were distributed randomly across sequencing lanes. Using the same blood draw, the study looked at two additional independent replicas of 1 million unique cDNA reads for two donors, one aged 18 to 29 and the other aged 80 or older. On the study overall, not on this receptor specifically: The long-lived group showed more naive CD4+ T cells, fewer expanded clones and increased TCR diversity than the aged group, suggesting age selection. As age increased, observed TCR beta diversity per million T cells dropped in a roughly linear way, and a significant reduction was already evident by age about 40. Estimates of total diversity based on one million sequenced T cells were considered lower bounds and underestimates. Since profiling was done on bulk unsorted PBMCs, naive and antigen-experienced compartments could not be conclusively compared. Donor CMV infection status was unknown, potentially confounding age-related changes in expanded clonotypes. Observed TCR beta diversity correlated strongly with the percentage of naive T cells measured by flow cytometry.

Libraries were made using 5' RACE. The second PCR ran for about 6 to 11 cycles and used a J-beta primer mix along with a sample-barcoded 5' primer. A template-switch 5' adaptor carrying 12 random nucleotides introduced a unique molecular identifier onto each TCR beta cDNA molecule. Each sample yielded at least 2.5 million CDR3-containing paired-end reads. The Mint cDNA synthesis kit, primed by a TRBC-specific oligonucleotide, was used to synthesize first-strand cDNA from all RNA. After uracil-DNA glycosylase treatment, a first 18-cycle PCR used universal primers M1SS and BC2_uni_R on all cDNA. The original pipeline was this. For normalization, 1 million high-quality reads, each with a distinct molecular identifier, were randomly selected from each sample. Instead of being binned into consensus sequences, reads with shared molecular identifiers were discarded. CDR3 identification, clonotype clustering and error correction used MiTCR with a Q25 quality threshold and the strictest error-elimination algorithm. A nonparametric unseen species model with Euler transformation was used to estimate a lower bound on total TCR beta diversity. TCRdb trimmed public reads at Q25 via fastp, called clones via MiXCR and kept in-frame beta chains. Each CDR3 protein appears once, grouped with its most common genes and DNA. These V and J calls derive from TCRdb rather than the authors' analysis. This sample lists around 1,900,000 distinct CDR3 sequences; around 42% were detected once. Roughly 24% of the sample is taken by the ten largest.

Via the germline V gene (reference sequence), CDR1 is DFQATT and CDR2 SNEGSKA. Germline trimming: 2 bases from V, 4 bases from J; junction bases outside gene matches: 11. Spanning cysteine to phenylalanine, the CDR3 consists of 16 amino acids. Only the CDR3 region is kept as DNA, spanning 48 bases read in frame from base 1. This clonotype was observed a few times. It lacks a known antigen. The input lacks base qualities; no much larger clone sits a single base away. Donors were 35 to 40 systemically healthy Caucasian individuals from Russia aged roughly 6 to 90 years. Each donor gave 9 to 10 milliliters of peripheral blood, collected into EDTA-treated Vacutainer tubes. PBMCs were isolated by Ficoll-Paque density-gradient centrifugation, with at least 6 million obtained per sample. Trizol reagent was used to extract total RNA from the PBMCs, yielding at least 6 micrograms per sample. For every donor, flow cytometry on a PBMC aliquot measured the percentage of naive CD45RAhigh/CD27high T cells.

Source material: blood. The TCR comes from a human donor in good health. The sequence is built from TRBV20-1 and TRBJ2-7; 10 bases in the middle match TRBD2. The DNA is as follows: TGCAGTGCTAGATTAAGCGGGGGGGGAGGAGGGTACGAGCAGTACTTC. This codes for CSARLSGGGGGYEQYF.